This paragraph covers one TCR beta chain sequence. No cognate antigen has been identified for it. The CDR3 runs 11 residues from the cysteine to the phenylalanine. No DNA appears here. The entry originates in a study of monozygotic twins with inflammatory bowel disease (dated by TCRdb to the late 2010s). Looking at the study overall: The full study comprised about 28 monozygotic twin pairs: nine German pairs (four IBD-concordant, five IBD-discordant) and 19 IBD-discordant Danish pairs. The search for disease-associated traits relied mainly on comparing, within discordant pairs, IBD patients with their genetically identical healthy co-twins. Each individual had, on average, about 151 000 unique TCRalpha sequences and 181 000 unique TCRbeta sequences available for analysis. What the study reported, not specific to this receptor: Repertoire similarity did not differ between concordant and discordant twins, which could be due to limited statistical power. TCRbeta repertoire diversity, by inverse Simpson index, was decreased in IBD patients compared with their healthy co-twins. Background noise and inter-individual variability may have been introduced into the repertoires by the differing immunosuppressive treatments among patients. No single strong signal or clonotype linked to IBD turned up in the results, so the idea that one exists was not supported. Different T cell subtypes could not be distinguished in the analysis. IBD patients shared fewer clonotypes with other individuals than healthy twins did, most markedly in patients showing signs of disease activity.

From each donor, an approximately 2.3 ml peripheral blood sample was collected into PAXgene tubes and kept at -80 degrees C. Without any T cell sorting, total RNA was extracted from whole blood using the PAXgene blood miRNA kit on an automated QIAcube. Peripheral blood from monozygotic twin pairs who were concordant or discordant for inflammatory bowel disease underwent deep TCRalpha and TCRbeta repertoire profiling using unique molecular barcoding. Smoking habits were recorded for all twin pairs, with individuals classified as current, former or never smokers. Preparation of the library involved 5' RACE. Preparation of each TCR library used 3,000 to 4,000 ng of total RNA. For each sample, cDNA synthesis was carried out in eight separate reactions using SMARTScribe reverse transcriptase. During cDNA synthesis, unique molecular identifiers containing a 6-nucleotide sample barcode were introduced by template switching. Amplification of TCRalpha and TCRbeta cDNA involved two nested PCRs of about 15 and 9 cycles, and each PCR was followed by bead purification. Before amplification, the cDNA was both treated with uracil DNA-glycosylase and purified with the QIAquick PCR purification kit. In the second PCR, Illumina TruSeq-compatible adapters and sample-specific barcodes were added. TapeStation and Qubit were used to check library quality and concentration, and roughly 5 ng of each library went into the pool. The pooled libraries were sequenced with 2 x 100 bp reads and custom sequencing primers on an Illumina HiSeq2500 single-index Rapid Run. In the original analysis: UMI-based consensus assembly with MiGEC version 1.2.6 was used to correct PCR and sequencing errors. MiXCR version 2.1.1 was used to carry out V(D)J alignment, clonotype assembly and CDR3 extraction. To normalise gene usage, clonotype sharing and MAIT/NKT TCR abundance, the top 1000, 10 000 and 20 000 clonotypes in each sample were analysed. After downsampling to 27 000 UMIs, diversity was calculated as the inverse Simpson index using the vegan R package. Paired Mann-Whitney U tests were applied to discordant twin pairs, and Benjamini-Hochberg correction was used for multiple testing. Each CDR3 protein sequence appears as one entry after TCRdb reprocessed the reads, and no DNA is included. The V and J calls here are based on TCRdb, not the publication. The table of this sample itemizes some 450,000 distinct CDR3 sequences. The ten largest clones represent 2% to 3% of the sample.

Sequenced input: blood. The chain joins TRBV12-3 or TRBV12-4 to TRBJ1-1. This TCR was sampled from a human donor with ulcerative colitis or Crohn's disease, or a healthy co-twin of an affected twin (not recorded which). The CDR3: CASRSFTEAFF.